The rows below give T cell receptor beta chains drawn from one sample of a study of blood T cell repertoires in COVID-19. Repertoires were generated with immunoSEQ multiplex PCR, while TCRdb's copy carries only in-frame clones and drops some. The sample holds 300,000 to 450,000 clones, more than 75% seen once. Specimen: PBMCs or T cells enriched from blood (not recorded which). The receptors shown here come from a man aged 30 to 45 who had recovered from COVID-19. Each CDR3 is given with its conserved first and last residue. The D gene is left open where the match is weak. Size is omitted from some rows. Given values are once, few, many or a class for expanded clones.

clone_size,d_call,j_call,v_call,cdr3_aa,cdr3_nt
once,TRBD2,TRBJ2-2,TRBV27,CASSTQRGGFHGELFF,TGTGCCAGCAGTACCCAGCGGGGGGGCTTCCACGGGGAGCTGTTTTTT
-,-,TRBJ2-3,TRBV7-2,CASSLAGGQDTQYF,TGTGCCAGCAGCTTAGCGGGGGGGCAGGATACGCAGTATTTT
few,-,TRBJ2-2,TRBV19,CASSIDPFLTVNTGELFF,TGTGCCAGTAGTATAGATCCTTTTCTGACAGTGAACACCGGGGAGCTGTTTTTT
-,-,TRBJ1-1,TRBV6-5,CASSLQGIAEAFF,TGTGCCAGCAGTCTACAGGGAATCGCTGAAGCTTTCTTT
-,-,TRBJ1-2,TRBV10-3,CAISEFQGLARGYTF,TGTGCCATCAGTGAGTTCCAGGGTTTAGCTCGGGGCTACACCTTC
-,-,TRBJ1-1,TRBV30,CAWSLKGGNTEAFF,TGTGCCTGGAGTTTAAAGGGAGGAAACACTGAAGCTTTCTTT
-,-,TRBJ1-2,TRBV28,CASSPTTELRNQANYGYTF,TGTGCCAGCAGTCCAACAACAGAGCTCCGAAACCAAGCTAACTATGGCTACACCTTC
-,-,TRBJ2-3,TRBV10-1,CASSEEVKSTDTQYF,TGCGCCAGCAGTGAGGAGGTCAAAAGCACAGATACGCAGTATTTT
-,-,TRBJ2-7,TRBV4-1,CASSQVLQDTDYEQYF,TGCGCCAGCAGCCAAGTCCTTCAGGACACTGACTACGAGCAGTACTTC
-,TRBD1,TRBJ1-4,TRBV29-1,CSAQNDRDRKLFF,TGCAGCGCCCAAAACGACAGGGACCGAAAACTGTTTTTT
-,-,TRBJ1-2,TRBV7-2,CASSLARGSWYGYTF,TGTGCCAGCAGCTTAGCTAGGGGTTCATGGTATGGCTACACCTTC
few,-,TRBJ1-1,TRBV10-1,CASSLLRTIGDTEAFF,TGCGCCAGCAGCCTACTCCGAACAATAGGGGACACTGAAGCTTTCTTT
-,TRBD1,TRBJ1-5,TRBV29-1,CSVTDRGDNQPQHF,TGCAGCGTGACGGACAGGGGAGACAATCAGCCCCAGCATTTT
once,-,TRBJ2-7,TRBV18,CASSPRERDPEQYF,TGTGCCAGCTCACCACGTGAAAGAGATCCCGAGCAGTACTTC
-,-,TRBJ1-3,TRBV10-1,CASSPGNSGNTIYF,TGCGCCAGCAGTCCGGGGAACTCTGGAAACACCATATATTTT
-,TRBD1,TRBJ2-2,TRBV19,CASRTPGQGYSGELFF,TGTGCCAGTAGGACACCGGGACAGGGATATTCCGGGGAGCTGTTTTTT
-,-,TRBJ1-5,TRBV4-1,CASSQDRYSNQPQHF,TGCGCCAGCAGCCAAGACCGTTATAGCAATCAGCCCCAGCATTTT
once,-,TRBJ2-2,TRBV15,CATSRIRANTGKLFF,TGTGCCACCAGCAGGATACGGGCGAACACCGGGAAGCTGTTTTTT
-,TRBD1,TRBJ2-7,TRBV25-1,CASSELGQGYEQYF,TGTGCCAGCAGTGAACTCGGACAGGGTTACGAGCAGTACTTC
once,-,TRBJ1-1,TRBV12-3/TRBV12-4,CASRPRENTEAFF,TGTGCCAGCAGGCCCAGGGAGAACACTGAAGCTTTCTTT
-,TRBD1,TRBJ1-1,TRBV6-6,CASSTRDSAFGTEAFF,TGTGCCAGCAGCACTCGGGACAGTGCCTTCGGTACTGAAGCTTTCTTT
-,TRBD1,TRBJ1-1,TRBV9,CASSAGTGIAEAFF,TGTGCCAGCAGCGCAGGGACAGGGATCGCTGAAGCTTTCTTT
-,-,TRBJ1-1,TRBV27,CASSLSRKNTEAFF,TGTGCCAGCAGTTTATCCAGGAAGAACACTGAAGCTTTCTTT
-,-,TRBJ1-4,TRBV25-1,CASSDFDSEKLFF,TGTGCCAGCAGTGATTTTGATAGTGAAAAACTGTTTTTT
-,-,TRBJ1-1,TRBV30,CAWSVREGPNTEAFF,TGTGCCTGGAGTGTACGGGAGGGGCCGAACACTGAAGCTTTCTTT
-,TRBD1,TRBJ1-1,TRBV30,CAFGTGGTEAFF,TGTGCCTTCGGGACAGGGGGAACTGAAGCTTTCTTT
-,TRBD2,TRBJ2-1,TRBV11-3,CASSSTAGGYSEQFF,TGTGCCAGCAGCTCAACAGCGGGGGGGTACAGTGAGCAGTTCTTC
-,-,TRBJ2-2,TRBV7-2,CASSLYGGARTGELFF,TGTGCCAGCAGCTTATATGGGGGGGCGCGAACCGGGGAGCTGTTTTTT
-,-,TRBJ1-1,TRBV30,CAWAPGVETEAFF,TGTGCCTGGGCGCCGGGGGTGGAGACTGAAGCTTTCTTT
-,-,TRBJ2-6,TRBV6-5,CASRQGAGANVLTF,TGTGCCAGCAGACAGGGAGCTGGGGCCAACGTCCTGACTTTC
-,-,TRBJ1-4,TRBV9,CASSAQGSNEKLFF,TGTGCCAGCAGCGCACAGGGTAGCAATGAAAAACTGTTTTTT
-,-,TRBJ1-3,TRBV9,CASSVGDSFSGNTIYF,TGTGCCAGCAGCGTAGGTGACAGCTTCTCTGGAAACACCATATATTTT
-,-,TRBJ1-2,TRBV12-3/TRBV12-4,CASRGGNYGYTF,TGTGCCAGCAGGGGAGGTAACTATGGCTACACCTTC
-,TRBD1,TRBJ1-5,TRBV30,CAWSAPDRLHQPQHF,TGTGCCTGGAGTGCCCCGGACAGGCTGCATCAGCCCCAGCATTTT
-,TRBD1,TRBJ1-1,TRBV5-4,CASSLARDRPPTEAFF,TGTGCCAGCAGCTTGGCCCGGGACAGGCCGCCCACTGAAGCTTTCTTT
few,-,TRBJ1-5,TRBV10-3,CAISDRGNGNQPQHF,TGTGCCATCAGTGATCGGGGGAACGGCAATCAGCCCCAGCATTTT
-,-,TRBJ1-1,TRBV2,CASSPRGNTEAFF,TGTGCCAGCAGTCCACGGGGGAACACTGAAGCTTTCTTT
few,-,TRBJ2-5,TRBV30,CAWSVSEETQYF,TGTGCCTGGAGTGTATCGGAGGAGACCCAGTACTTC
-,TRBD1,TRBJ2-1,TRBV18,CASSLQQGNEQFF,TGTGCCAGCTCACTACAACAGGGGAATGAGCAGTTCTTC
-,-,TRBJ2-3,TRBV6-6,CASIRVGSGNTDTQYF,TGTGCCAGCATAAGGGTCGGCTCCGGGAACACAGATACGCAGTATTTT
-,-,TRBJ2-1,TRBV7-8,CASSLDGLATNEQFF,TGTGCCAGCAGCTTAGACGGTTTAGCGACCAATGAGCAGTTCTTC
-,-,TRBJ1-2,TRBV5-5,CASSSATGYYGYTF,TGTGCCAGCAGCTCCGCCACAGGGTACTATGGCTACACCTTC
-,-,TRBJ1-6,TRBV4-1,CASSQGPGQAASPLHF,TGCGCCAGCAGCCAAGGTCCGGGACAAGCGGCTTCACCCCTCCACTTT
-,-,TRBJ2-2,TRBV18,CASSPDRKGTGELFF,TGTGCCAGCTCACCAGACAGGAAAGGCACCGGGGAGCTGTTTTTT
once,-,TRBJ1-5,TRBV29-1,CSVQQGLWQPQHF,TGCAGCGTCCAACAGGGCTTATGGCAGCCCCAGCATTTT
few,-,TRBJ2-7,TRBV19,CASSMQAGSYEQYF,TGTGCCAGTAGTATGCAGGCCGGCTCCTACGAGCAGTACTTC
-,TRBD2,TRBJ2-3,TRBV5-1,CASSWAGGSTDTQYF,TGCGCCAGCAGCTGGGCGGGGGGGAGCACAGATACGCAGTATTTT
-,TRBD2,TRBJ2-1,TRBV10-3,CATGAGLAGDNEQFF,TGTGCCACCGGGGCGGGGCTAGCGGGAGACAATGAGCAGTTCTTC
-,TRBD1,TRBJ1-1,TRBV5-1,CASSIGQGTTEAFF,TGCGCCAGCAGCATAGGACAGGGGACCACTGAAGCTTTCTTT
-,-,TRBJ2-5,TRBV9,CASALGQPQETQYF,TGTGCCAGCGCTTTGGGACAACCCCAAGAGACCCAGTACTTC
-,-,TRBJ1-2,TRBV29-1,CSVEPAQGISYGYTF,TGCAGCGTTGAGCCCGCCCAGGGAATTTCTTATGGCTACACCTTC
-,TRBD1,TRBJ1-2,TRBV5-1,CASSRDGTGDDGYTF,TGCGCCAGCAGCCGTGATGGGACAGGGGACGATGGCTACACCTTC
-,TRBD1,TRBJ1-2,TRBV27,CASSLGTGGEEGYTF,TGTGCCAGCAGTTTGGGTACAGGGGGTGAAGAAGGCTACACCTTC
-,TRBD1,TRBJ1-1,TRBV6-2/TRBV6-3,CASSYGGVRGPTEAFF,TGTGCCAGCAGTTACGGAGGGGTCAGGGGGCCGACTGAAGCTTTCTTT